This TCR beta chain was found in a study of blood T cell repertoires in COVID-19. Study at large: Samples taken during acute and convalescent COVID-19 were collected in the United States, Italy and Spain. The cDNA or gDNA used as material had been derived from T cells, B-cell-depleted T cells, or PBMCs.

Produced via immunoSEQ multiplex PCR; TCRdb's table is partial and in-frame only. In the table there are 70,000 to 95,000 clones, over 70% of which are singletons. The germline V gene encodes CDR1 KGHSH and CDR2 LQKENI. The J segment lost 5 bases and the V segment lost 0 bases, leaving 6 bases of the junction unmatched. The CDR3 is made up of 16 amino acids. Sequencing input: peripheral blood. The genes are TRBV18 and TRBJ1-5; 8 positions agree with TRBD1. This TCR was sampled from a man in his forties or fifties with active COVID-19. CDR3 protein: CASSPPENRGDQPQHF. DNA of the CDR3: TGTGCCAGCTCACCACCGGAAAACAGGGGGGATCAGCCCCAGCATTTT.